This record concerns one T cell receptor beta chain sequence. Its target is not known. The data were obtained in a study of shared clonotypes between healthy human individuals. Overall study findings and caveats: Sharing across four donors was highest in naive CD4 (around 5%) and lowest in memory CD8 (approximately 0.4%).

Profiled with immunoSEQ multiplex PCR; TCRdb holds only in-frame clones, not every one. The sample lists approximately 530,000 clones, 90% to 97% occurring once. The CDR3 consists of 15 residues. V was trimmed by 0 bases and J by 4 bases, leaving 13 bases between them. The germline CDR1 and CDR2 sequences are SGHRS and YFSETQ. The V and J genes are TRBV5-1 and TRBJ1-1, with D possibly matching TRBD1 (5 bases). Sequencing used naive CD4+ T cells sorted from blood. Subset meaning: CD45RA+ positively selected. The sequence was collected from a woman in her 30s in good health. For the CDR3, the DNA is TGCGCCAGCAGCTTGGTAGGGGCCCCGGGCACTGAAGCTTTCTTT. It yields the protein CASSLVGAPGTEAFF.